This entry lists 28 T cell receptor beta chains sequenced from one sample in a study of shared clonotypes between healthy human individuals. Generated by immunoSEQ multiplex PCR, the TCRdb table keeps only in-frame clones and is missing some. The sample consists of roughly 1,000,000 clones, about 80% of them appearing once. What was sequenced was memory CD4+ T cells from PBMCs. Subset given: CD45RA-negative fraction. These receptors were collected from a man younger than 35 in good health. Some clones in this sample may be carry-over from other donors' samples.

The gene calls are TRBV18 and TRBJ1-2; tentatively, D is TRBD1 (5 bases). Germline CDR1 reads KGHSH; CDR2 reads LQKENI. The CDR3 loop spans 13 amino acids. V was shortened by 4 bases and J by 2 bases, with 8 bases between the two germline ends. CDR3 DNA sequence: TGTGCCAGCTCACGGGGCGGAAACTATGGCTACACCTTC. Translated, it gives CASSRGGNYGYTF.

This chain joins TRBV5-1 and TRBJ2-7; weak D call: TRBD1 (5 bases). This CDR3 has 14 amino acids. In germline, CDR1 is SGHRS, CDR2 YFSETQ. With 7 bases removed from V and 4 bases from J, the gap between germline ends came to 18 bases. The CDR3 region is CASGFGRDPYEQYF. The CDR3 coding sequence is TGCGCCAGCGGTTTTGGCAGGGATCCTTACGAGCAGTACTTC.

The V call is TRBV9, the J call TRBJ1-1; 7 nucleotides agree with TRBD1. The CDR3 contains 15 residues. Germline CDR1 SGDLS, CDR2 YYNGEE. J gave up 3 bases and V 0 bases, and 5 bases lay outside the gene matches. CDR3 protein: CASSVETGAYTEAFF. CDR3 nucleotides: TGTGCCAGCAGCGTAGAAACAGGGGCCTACACTGAAGCTTTCTTT.

This clone came up once. The chain couples TRBV5-6 to TRBJ1-1, with 7 bases matching TRBD1. The CDR3 totals 16 residues. The V gene end was trimmed by 0 bases and the J gene end by 1 base; junction bases not matched to a gene: 6. CDR1 and CDR2 from the germline V gene are SGHDT and YYEEEE. The CDR3, as DNA: TGTGCCAGCAGCTTGGCTCGGAGACAGGGGAACACTGAAGCTTTCTTT. The encoded protein is CASSLARRQGNTEAFF.

V gene TRBV11-2 combines with J gene TRBJ2-7; TRBD2 matches at 8 bases. The V gene end was trimmed by 5 bases and the J gene end by 2 bases; junction bases not matched to a gene: 11. CDR1 is SGHAT and CDR2 is FQNNGV in the germline V gene. The CDR3 spans 16 residues. CDR3 bases: TGTGCCAGCAGCATTCGCCTAGCGGGTTTACCCTACGAGCAGTACTTC. Its translation: CASSIRLAGLPYEQYF. Filled out from reference TRBV11-2 and TRBJ2-7, the complete variable domain reads EAGVAQSPRYKIIEKRQSVAFWCNPISGHATLYWYQQILGQGPKLLIQFQNNGVVDDSQLPKDRFSAERLKGVDSTLKIQPAKLEDSAVYLCASSIRLAGLPYEQYFGPGTRLTVT.

This clone was observed many times. The J gene is TRBJ2-3, the V gene TRBV7-8; 9 positions agree with TRBD1. V lost 5 bases, J lost 1 base, and 10 bases stayed unmatched. This CDR3 has 17 residues. Germline V CDR1 and CDR2: SGHVS, FQNEAQ. The CDR3 DNA reads as TGTGCCAGCAGCCCACGAAGGGACAGGGTGGGCACAGATACGCAGTATTTT. Translating it yields CASSPRRDRVGTDTQYF.

V usage is TRBV15 and J usage is TRBJ1-1; TRBD1 matches at 10 bases. CDR1 is LNHNV and CDR2 is YYDKDF in the germline V gene (reference sequence). V was clipped by 0 bases and J by 3 bases; unmatched bases: 10. The CDR3 runs 18 residues. CDR3 DNA sequence: TGTGCCACCAGCAGAGATCCAAGACAGGGGGCCGGGTACACTGAAGCTTTCTTT. This sequence encodes CATSRDPRQGAGYTEAFF.

This chain links TRBV28 with TRBJ2-7, with D perhaps matching TRBD2 (6 bases). Germline V lookup: CDR1 MDHEN, CDR2 SYDVKM. CDR3 length equals 12 residues. The V end lost 2 bases, the J end lost 6 bases, and 8 bases lay between the germline ends. DNA of the CDR3: TGTGCCAGCAGTTTACTGGGACTCGAGCAGTACTTC. It codes for CASSLLGLEQYF.

V and J are TRBV10-3 and TRBJ2-1, with D perhaps matching TRBD2 (5 bases). Trimming left V 3 bases short and J 9 bases short, with 27 bases between. The V gene's germline CDR1 is ENHRY and CDR2 SYGVKD. The CDR3 covers 18 residues. The CDR3 DNA reads TGTGCCATCAGTGACCCCCTCTATCGCGAGAAAGGAGGTAGTGAGCAGTTCTTC. It is translated as CAISDPLYREKGGSEQFF.

Notes on this clone: The same CDR3 is also encoded by other DNA sequences in this sample. This chain uses TRBV9 with TRBJ2-3, with 7 bases aligning to TRBD2. J was trimmed by 2 bases and V by 0 bases; bases with no gene match: 3. Germline values: CDR1 SGDLS, CDR2 YYNGEE. This CDR3 contains 15 residues. CDR3 residues: CASSVVAGATDTQYF. Written as DNA, the CDR3 is TGTGCCAGCAGCGTAGTGGCGGGAGCCACAGATACGCAGTATTTT. Full variable domain (outside the CDR3, taken from reference TRBV9 and TRBJ2-3): DSGVTQTPKHLITATGQRVTLRCSPRSGDLSVYWYQQSLDQGLQFLIQYYNGEERAKGNILERFSAQQFPDLHSELNLSSLELGDSALYFCASSVVAGATDTQYFGPGTRLTVL.

V is TRBV7-3 and J is TRBJ2-1; 9 bases line up with TRBD2. The CDR3 has 16 amino acids. V dropped 4 bases and J dropped 7; count of bases not matched to a gene: 11. Germline V CDR1 and CDR2: SGHTA, FQGTGA. The CDR3 spells CASSSSGTSRKNEQFF. For the CDR3, the DNA is TGTGCCAGCAGCTCATCCGGGACTAGCCGCAAGAATGAGCAGTTCTTC.

The chain has TRBV6-6 and TRBJ1-5; 7 nucleotides match TRBD1. From germline, CDR1 is MNHNY and CDR2 SVGAGI (reference sequence). The CDR3 runs to 15 residues. Unmatched junction bases numbered 6, after V lost 5 bases and J lost 2 bases. DNA for the CDR3: TGTGCCAGCAGTCGACAGGGAGGTGGCAATCAGCCCCAGCATTTT. Its translation is CASSRQGGGNQPQHF.

This chain links TRBV28 with TRBJ1-1; D is perhaps TRBD1 (5 bases). The length of the CDR3 is 14 residues. V lost 1 base and J lost 1, with 7 bases in between. Germline values: CDR1 MDHEN, CDR2 SYDVKM. This chain's CDR3 is CASSLSGPNTEAFF. The CDR3 nucleotides are TGTGCCAGCAGTTTATCAGGGCCGAACACTGAAGCTTTCTTT.

This rearrangement joins TRBV7-3 to TRBJ1-1, with D perhaps TRBD1 (6 bases). The germline V gene encodes CDR1 SGHTA and CDR2 FQGTGA. V was shortened by 4 bases and J by 2 bases, with 11 bases between the two germline ends. CDR3 length: 14 amino acids. The CDR3, as DNA: TGTGCCAGCAGCTCAACAGGGAGCAACACTGAAGCTTTCTTT. This sequence encodes CASSSTGSNTEAFF. Supplemented by reference TRBV7-3 and TRBJ1-1, the full variable domain reads GAGVSQTPSNKVTEKGKYVELRCDPISGHTALYWYRQSLGQGPEFLIYFQGTGAADDSGLPNDRFFAVRPEGSVSTLKIQRTERGDSAVYLCASSSTGSNTEAFFGQGTRLTVV.

On this clone: This same CDR3 is encoded by further DNA sequences in the sample. This rearrangement joins TRBV18 to TRBJ2-5, with D perhaps TRBD2 (6 bases). The CDR3 loop spans 13 amino acids. CDR1 is KGHSH, CDR2 LQKENI, per germline. Trimming took off 3 bases at V and 4 bases at J, with 9 bases between the two ends. CDR3 nucleotides: TGTGCCAGCTCACCTAACGGGGGAGAGACCCAGTACTTC. It encodes CASSPNGGETQYF.

V gene TRBV10-1 combines with J gene TRBJ1-1; 7 bases align to TRBD1. This CDR3 contains 13 residues. Germline-derived CDR1 and CDR2 are WNHNN and SYGVQD (reference sequence). Trimming removed 4 bases from V and 4 bases from J; junction bases left unmatched: 3. CDR3 bases: TGCGCCAGCAGTGGGACAGGCAGCACTGAAGCTTTCTTT. This codes for CASSGTGSTEAFF.

Concerning this clone itself: The same CDR3 arises from other DNA sequences in this sample as well. The rearrangement joins TRBV7-3 to TRBJ2-1; TRBD2 aligns across 12 bases. Germline-derived CDR1 and CDR2 are SGHTA and FQGTGA. The CDR3 totals 15 residues. After removal of 5 bases from V and 4 bases from J, the junction contained 3 bases not matched to a gene. CDR3 DNA: TGTGCCAGCAGCCCCGGACTAGCGGGATACAATGAGCAGTTCTTC. Amino acids: CASSPGLAGYNEQFF.

The gene calls are TRBV30 and TRBJ1-3, with a tentative D call TRBD1 (5 bases). Deletions cut 2 bases from V and 3 bases from J, with 8 bases between. Germline CDR1 and CDR2: GTSNPN and SVGIG (reference sequence). CDR3 size: 13 residues. CDR3 loop: CAWSMQGGNTIYF. For the CDR3, the DNA is TGTGCCTGGAGTATGCAGGGTGGAAACACCATATATTTT.

J is TRBJ1-5 and V is TRBV18; D remains unclear. The CDR3 runs 16 residues. Trimming removed 2 bases from V and 2 bases from J, with 13 bases in between. Germline V CDR1 and CDR2: KGHSH, LQKENI. CDR3 coding DNA: TGTGCCAGCTCACCAGGTACTGGTGGCGGCAATCAGCCCCAGCATTTT. Amino acids: CASSPGTGGGNQPQHF. Drawing the rest from reference TRBV18 and TRBJ1-5, the complete variable domain is NAGVMQNPRHLVRRRGQEARLRCSPMKGHSHVYWYRQLPEEGLKFMVYLQKENIIDESGMPKERFSAEFPKEGPSILRIQQVVRGDSAAYFCASSPGTGGGNQPQHFGDGTRLSIL.

This clone occurred once. V and J are TRBV30 and TRBJ2-3; perhaps TRBD2 as D (6 bases). CDR1 and CDR2 from the germline V gene are GTSNPN and SVGIG (reference sequence). V lost 3 bases, J lost 9 bases, and 13 bases lay in between. This CDR3 has 12 residues. CDR3 DNA sequence: TGTGCCTGGAGGGGACTCTCCAGAACGCAGTATTTT. It yields the protein CAWRGLSRTQYF.

The chain is built from TRBV19 and TRBJ2-6, with 12 bases aligning to TRBD2. The V gene end was trimmed by 5 bases and the J gene end by 2 bases; junction bases not matched to a gene: 4. Germline CDR1 and CDR2: LNHDA and SQIVND (reference sequence). The CDR3 sequence is 17 residues long. CDR3 sequence: CASSRLAGEAGANVLTF. The CDR3 DNA reads as TGTGCCAGTAGTCGACTAGCGGGAGAGGCTGGGGCCAACGTCCTGACTTTC.

The CDR3 here is CASSPIGAGLYNEQFF. The DNA of the CDR3 is TGTGCCAGCAGCCCTATTGGGGCCGGCCTTTACAATGAGCAGTTCTTC. The genes are TRBV7-2 and TRBJ2-1, with D perhaps matching TRBD1 (5 bases). Germline V lookup: CDR1 SGHTA, CDR2 FQGNSA. The CDR3 loop spans 16 amino acids. The germline V and J ends were trimmed by 5 bases and 4 bases, with 18 bases remaining between them.

This clone occurred once. The chain combines TRBV29-1 with TRBJ2-2, with 7 bases identical to TRBD1. Germline V gene data show CDR1 as SQVTM and CDR2 as ANQGSEA. V shed 1 base and J 4 bases; nucleotides not matched to a gene: 6. CDR3 length: 15 amino acids. The CDR3 here is CSVEGKAGGTGELFF. The CDR3 DNA follows: TGCAGCGTTGAAGGTAAGGCAGGGGGCACCGGGGAGCTGTTTTTT.

CDR3 region: CASFRGQTNEKLFF. The CDR3 coding sequence is TGTGCCAGCTTTAGGGGCCAGACTAATGAAAAACTGTTTTTT. The chain couples TRBV2 to TRBJ1-4, with a tentative D call TRBD1 (5 bases). The CDR3 has 14 residues. Trimming removed 8 bases from V and 2 bases from J, with 12 bases in between. Germline V lookup: CDR1 SNHLY, CDR2 FYNNEI.

The rearrangement joins TRBV27 to TRBJ2-2, with TRBD1 as a possible D gene (5 bases). The CDR3 totals 15 residues. Germline V gene data show CDR1 as MNHEY and CDR2 as SMNVEV (reference sequence). The V and J ends lost 4 bases and 5 bases respectively, with 14 bases between them. CDR3 sequence: CASSSGRVITGELFF. The CDR3 DNA reads as TGTGCCAGCAGTTCGGGCAGGGTGATAACCGGGGAGCTGTTTTTT.

This chain uses TRBV5-4 with TRBJ2-7; no clear D. CDR3 length: 16 amino acids. With 2 bases removed from V and 0 bases from J, the gap between germline ends came to 15 bases. CDR1 and CDR2 from the germline V gene are SGHNT and YYREEE (reference sequence). The CDR3 protein is CASSFLTPLSSYEQYF. The CDR3 region has the DNA TGTGCCAGCAGCTTTCTGACACCCCTCAGCTCCTACGAGCAGTACTTC.

The chain employs TRBV4-3 and TRBJ1-4; a weak D match, TRBD1 (5 bases). The CDR3 extends over 15 amino acids. Germline V CDR1 and CDR2: LGHNA, YSLEER. V lost 4 bases to trimming and J lost 8 bases, with 17 bases between them. The CDR3 reads CASSLGVGDWEKLFF. The CDR3 region has the DNA TGCGCCAGCAGCCTGGGGGTCGGGGACTGGGAAAAACTGTTTTTT.

The CDR3 coding sequence is TGTGCCAGCAGCGGACAAGACCGCACAGATACGCAGTATTTT. It yields the protein CASSGQDRTDTQYF. This sequence joins TRBV5-4 and TRBJ2-3; a weak D match, TRBD1 (5 bases). Trimming took 4 bases from V and 1 from J, leaving 10 bases between them. Germline lookup yields CDR1 SGHNT and CDR2 YYREEE (reference sequence). CDR3 size: 14 residues.